The clone carrying this T cell receptor beta chain has just a few counts. The antigen is not known. This entry comes from a study of T cells after yellow fever vaccination. Overall study findings and caveats: Peaking faster, on day 5 versus 15, the secondary response was nonetheless weaker. Abundant clonotypes from the bulk population could have been carried over as contaminants into FACS-sorted repertoires.

Making TCR cDNA involved 5'RACE template switching, which added UMIs and a universal primer site. Using its own MiXCR run on the 5' RACE reads, TCRdb lists one record per CDR3 protein. The table has about 550,000 distinct CDR3 sequences, under 25% seen once. The CDR3 runs to 13 residues. Trimming cost V 2 bases and J 6 bases, with 9 bases left between them. From germline, CDR1 is MNHEY and CDR2 SVGEGT. The clonotype was recovered from a young man who received the YFV17D yellow fever vaccine. The sample was PBMCs, taken 15 days after the yellow fever booster vaccination. This chain joins TRBV6-2 or TRBV6-3 and TRBJ2-3, with a weak D call TRBD1 (6 bases). CDR3 region: CASSYNRVDTQYF. CDR3 nucleotide sequence: TGTGCCAGCAGTTACAACAGGGTTGATACGCAGTATTTT.